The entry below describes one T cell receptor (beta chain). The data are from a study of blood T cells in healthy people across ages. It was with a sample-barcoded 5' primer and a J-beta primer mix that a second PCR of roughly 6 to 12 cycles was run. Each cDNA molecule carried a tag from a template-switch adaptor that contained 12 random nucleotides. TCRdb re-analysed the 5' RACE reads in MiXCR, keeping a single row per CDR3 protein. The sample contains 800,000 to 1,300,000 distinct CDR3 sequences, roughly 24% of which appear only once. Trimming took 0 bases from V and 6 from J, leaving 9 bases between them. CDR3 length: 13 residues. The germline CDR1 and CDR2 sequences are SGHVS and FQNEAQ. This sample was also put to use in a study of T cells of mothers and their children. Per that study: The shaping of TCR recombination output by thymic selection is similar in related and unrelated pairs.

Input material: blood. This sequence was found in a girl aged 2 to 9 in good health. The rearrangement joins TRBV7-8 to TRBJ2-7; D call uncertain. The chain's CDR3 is CASSLARTGEQYF. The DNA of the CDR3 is TGTGCCAGCAGCTTAGCTCGGACGGGCGAGCAGTACTTC. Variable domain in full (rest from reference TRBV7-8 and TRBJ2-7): GAGVSQSPRYKVAKRGQDVALRCDPISGHVSLFWYQQALGQGPEFLTYFQNEAQLDKSGLPSDRFFAERPEGSVSTLKIQRTQQEDSAVYLCASSLARTGEQYFGPGTRLTVT.